The clone carrying this TCR beta chain has a single count. Here immunoSEQ multiplex PCR was the method, and the copy in TCRdb shows in-frame clones only, minus some. This table holds 22,000 or so clones, around nine tenths found once. The record originates from a study of monozygotic twins with cystic fibrosis. The length of the CDR3 is 11 residues. With 7 bases removed from V and 5 bases from J, the gap between germline ends came to 10 bases. The germline gives CDR1 SGDLS, CDR2 YYNGEE. The receptor was derived from a young woman with cystic fibrosis. Source material: blood. The gene calls are TRBV9 and TRBJ2-7, with D perhaps matching TRBD1 or TRBD2 (5 bases each). This CDR3 is CASGAGNEQYF. CDR3 coding DNA: TGTGCCAGCGGGGCGGGCAACGAGCAGTACTTC.